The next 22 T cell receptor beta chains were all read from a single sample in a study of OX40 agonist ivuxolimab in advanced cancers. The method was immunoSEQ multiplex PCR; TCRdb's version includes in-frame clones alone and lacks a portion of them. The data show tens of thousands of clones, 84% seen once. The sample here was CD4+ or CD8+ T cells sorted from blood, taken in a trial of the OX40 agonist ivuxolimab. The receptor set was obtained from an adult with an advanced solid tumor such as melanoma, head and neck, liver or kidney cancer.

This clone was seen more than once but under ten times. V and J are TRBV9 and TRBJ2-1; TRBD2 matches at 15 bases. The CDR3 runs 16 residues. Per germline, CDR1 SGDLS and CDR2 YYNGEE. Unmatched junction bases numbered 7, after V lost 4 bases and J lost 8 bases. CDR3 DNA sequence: TGTGCCAGCAGCCACCGGACTAGCGGGAGGGCCGATGAGCAGTTCTTC. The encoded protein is CASSHRTSGRADEQFF.

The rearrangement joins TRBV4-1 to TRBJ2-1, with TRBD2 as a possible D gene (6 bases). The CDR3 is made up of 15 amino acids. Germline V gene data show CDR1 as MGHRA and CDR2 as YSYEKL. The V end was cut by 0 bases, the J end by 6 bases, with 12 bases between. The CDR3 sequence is CASSQDTGVANEQFF. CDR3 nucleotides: TGCGCCAGCAGCCAAGATACGGGAGTTGCCAATGAGCAGTTCTTC.

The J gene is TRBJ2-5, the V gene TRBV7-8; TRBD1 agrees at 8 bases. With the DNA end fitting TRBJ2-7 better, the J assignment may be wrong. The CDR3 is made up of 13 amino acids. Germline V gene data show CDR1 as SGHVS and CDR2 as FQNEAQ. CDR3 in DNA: TGTGCCAGCAGCTGGACAGGGACCTACGAGCAGTACTTC. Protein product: CASSWTGTYEQYF.

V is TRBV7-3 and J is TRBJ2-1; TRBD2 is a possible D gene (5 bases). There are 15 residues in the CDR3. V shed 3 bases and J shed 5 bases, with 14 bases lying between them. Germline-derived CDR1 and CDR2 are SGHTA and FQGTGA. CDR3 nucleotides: TGTGCCAGCAGCTTCTCGGGGTTTGGCGACAATGAGCAGTTCTTC. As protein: CASSFSGFGDNEQFF.

CDR3 protein: CASSLALGRVNTEAFF. CDR3 sequence (DNA): TGTGCCAGCAGCTTAGCGCTCGGCAGGGTGAACACTGAAGCTTTCTTT. The J gene is TRBJ1-1, the V gene TRBV7-9; tentative D call: TRBD1 (5 bases). With 0 bases removed from V and 0 bases from J, the gap between germline ends came to 11 bases. The CDR3 extends over 16 amino acids. Germline CDR1 is SEHNR and CDR2 is FQNEAQ (reference sequence).

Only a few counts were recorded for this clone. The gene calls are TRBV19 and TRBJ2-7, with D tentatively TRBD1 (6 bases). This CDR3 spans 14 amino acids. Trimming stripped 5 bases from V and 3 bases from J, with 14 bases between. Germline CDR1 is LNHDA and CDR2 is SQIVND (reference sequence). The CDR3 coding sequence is TGTGCCAGTAGTCTTTACGCAGGGGTCTACGAGCAGTACTTC. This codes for CASSLYAGVYEQYF.

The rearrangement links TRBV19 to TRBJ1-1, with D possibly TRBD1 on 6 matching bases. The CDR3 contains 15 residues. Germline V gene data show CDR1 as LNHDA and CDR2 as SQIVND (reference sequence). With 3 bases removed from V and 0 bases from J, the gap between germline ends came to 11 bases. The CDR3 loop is CASSIQDRLNTEAFF. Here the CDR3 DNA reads TGTGCCAGTAGTATCCAGGACAGACTGAACACTGAAGCTTTCTTT.

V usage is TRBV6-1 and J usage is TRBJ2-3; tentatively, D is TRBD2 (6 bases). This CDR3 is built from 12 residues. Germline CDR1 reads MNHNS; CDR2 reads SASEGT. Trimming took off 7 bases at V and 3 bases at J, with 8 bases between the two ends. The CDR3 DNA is TGTGCCAGCACCCGGGGGACAGATACGCAGTATTTT. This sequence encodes CASTRGTDTQYF.

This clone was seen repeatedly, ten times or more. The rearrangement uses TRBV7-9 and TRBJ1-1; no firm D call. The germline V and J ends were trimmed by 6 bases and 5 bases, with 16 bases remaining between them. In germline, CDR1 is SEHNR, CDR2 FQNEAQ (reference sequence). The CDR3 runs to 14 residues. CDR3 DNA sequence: TGTGCCAGCAGGGACGAGGGCGGAACGACTGAAGCTTTCTTT. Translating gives CASRDEGGTTEAFF.

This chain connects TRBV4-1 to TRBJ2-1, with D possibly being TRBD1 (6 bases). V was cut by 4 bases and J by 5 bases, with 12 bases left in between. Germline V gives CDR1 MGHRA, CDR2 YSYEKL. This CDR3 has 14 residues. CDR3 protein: CASSLTGWDNEQFF. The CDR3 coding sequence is TGCGCCAGCAGCCTAACAGGGTGGGACAATGAGCAGTTCTTC.

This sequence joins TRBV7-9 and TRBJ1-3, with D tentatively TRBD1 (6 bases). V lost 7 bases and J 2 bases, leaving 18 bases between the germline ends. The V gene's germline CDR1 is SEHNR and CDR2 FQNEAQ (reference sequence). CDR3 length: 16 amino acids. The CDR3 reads CASTKRGDQTGNTIYF. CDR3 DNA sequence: TGTGCCAGCACCAAAAGGGGGGACCAGACTGGAAACACCATATATTTT.

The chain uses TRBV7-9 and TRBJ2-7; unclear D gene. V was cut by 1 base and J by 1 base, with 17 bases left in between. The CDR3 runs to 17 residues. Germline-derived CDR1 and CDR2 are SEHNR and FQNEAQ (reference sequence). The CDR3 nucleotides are TGTGCCAGCAGCTTAGAGGTTAGGCCTACAGAGTCCTACGAGCAGTACTTC. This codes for CASSLEVRPTESYEQYF.

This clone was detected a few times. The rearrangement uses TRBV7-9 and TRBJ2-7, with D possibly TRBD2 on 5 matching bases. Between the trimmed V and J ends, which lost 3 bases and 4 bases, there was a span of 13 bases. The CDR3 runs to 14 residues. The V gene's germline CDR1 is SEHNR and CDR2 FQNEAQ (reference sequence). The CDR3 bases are TGTGCCAGCAGCTTGGTCGGGATTGGGTACGAGCAGTACTTC. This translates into CASSLVGIGYEQYF.

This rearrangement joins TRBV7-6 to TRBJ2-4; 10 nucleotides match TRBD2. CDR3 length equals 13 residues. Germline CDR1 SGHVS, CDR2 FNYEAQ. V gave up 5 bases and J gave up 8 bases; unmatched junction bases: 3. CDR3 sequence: CASSPGTSDIQYF. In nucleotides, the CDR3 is TGTGCCAGCAGCCCTGGGACTAGCGACATTCAGTACTTC.

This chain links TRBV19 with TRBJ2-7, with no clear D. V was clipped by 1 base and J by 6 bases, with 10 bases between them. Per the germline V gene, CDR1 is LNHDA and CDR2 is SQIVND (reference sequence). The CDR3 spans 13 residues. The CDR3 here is CASSIGGSGEQYF. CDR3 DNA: TGTGCCAGTAGTATAGGGGGTTCTGGCGAGCAGTACTTC.

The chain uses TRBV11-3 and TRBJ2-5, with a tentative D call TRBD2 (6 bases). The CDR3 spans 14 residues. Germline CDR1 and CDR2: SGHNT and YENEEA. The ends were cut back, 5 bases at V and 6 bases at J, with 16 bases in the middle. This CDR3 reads CASSRRDQPKTQYF. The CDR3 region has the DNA TGTGCCAGCAGCAGGAGGGACCAACCGAAGACCCAGTACTTC.

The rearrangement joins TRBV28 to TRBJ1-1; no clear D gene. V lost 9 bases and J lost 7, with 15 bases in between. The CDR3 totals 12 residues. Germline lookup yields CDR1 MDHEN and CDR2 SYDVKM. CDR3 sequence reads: CASQTRGFEAFF. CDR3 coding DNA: TGTGCCAGTCAAACCCGGGGATTTGAAGCTTTCTTT.

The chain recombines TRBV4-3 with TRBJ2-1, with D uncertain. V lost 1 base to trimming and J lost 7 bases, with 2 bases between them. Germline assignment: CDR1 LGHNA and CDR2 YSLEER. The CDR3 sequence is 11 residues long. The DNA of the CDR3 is TGCGCCAGCAGCCAAGGAAATGAGCAGTTCTTC. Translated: CASSQGNEQFF.

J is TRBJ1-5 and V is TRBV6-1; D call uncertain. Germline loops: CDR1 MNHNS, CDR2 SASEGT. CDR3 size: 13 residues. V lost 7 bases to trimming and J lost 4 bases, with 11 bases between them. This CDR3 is CASMVAPNQPQHF. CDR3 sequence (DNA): TGTGCCAGCATGGTGGCGCCTAATCAGCCCCAGCATTTT.

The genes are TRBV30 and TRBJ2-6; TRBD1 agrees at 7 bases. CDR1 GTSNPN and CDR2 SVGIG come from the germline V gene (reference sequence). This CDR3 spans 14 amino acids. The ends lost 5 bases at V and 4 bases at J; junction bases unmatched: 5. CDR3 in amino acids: CAWEGGAGANVLTF. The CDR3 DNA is TGTGCCTGGGAAGGGGGCGCGGGGGCCAACGTCCTGACTTTC.

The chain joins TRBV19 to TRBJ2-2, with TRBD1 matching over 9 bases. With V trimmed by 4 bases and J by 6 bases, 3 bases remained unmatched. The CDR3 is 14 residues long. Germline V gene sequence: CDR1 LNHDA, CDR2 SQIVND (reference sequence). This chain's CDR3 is CASSNRGPAGELFF. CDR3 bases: TGTGCCAGTAGTAACAGGGGGCCAGCCGGGGAGCTGTTTTTT.

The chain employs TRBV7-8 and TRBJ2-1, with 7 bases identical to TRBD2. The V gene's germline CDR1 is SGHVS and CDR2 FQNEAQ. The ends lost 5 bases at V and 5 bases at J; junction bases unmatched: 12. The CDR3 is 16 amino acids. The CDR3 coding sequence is TGTGCCAGCAGCCGTTATTCGACCCGGGGGGACAATGAGCAGTTCTTC. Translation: CASSRYSTRGDNEQFF.